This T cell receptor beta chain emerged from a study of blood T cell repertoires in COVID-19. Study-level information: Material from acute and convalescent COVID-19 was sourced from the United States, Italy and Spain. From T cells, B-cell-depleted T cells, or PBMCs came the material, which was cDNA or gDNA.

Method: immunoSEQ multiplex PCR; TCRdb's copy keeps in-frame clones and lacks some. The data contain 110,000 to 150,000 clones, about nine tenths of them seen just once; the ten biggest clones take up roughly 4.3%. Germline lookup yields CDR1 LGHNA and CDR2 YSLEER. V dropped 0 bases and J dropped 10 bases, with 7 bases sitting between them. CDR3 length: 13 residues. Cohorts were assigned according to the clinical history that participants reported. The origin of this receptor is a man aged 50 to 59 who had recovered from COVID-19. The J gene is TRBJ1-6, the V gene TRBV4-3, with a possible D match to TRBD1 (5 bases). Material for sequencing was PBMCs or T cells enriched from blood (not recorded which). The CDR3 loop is CASSQERGSPLHF. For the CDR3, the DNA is TGCGCCAGCAGCCAAGAAAGGGGCTCACCCCTCCACTTT.